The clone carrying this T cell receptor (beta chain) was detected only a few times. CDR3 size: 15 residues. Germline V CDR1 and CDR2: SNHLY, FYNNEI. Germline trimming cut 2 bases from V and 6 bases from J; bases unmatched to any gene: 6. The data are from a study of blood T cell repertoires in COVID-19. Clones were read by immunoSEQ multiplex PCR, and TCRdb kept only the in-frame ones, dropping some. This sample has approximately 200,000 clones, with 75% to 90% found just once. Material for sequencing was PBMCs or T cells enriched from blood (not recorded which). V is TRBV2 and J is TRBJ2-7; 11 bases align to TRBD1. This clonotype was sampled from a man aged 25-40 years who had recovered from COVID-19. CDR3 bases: TGTGCCAGCAGTGAAATCGGGACAGGGGGTCCCGAGCAGTACTTC. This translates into CASSEIGTGGPEQYF.